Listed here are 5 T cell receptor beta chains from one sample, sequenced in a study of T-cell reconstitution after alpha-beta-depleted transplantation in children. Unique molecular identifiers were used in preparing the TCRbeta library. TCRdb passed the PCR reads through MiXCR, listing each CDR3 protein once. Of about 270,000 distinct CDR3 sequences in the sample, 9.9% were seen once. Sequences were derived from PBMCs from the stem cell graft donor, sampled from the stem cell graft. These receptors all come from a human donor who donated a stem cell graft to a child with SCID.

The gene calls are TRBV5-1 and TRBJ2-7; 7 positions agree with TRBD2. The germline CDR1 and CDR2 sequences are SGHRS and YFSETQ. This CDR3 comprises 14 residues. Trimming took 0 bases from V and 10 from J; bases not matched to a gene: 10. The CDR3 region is CASSLGLAETRQYF. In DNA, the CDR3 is TGCGCCAGCAGCTTGGGGCTAGCGGAAACAAGACAGTACTTC.

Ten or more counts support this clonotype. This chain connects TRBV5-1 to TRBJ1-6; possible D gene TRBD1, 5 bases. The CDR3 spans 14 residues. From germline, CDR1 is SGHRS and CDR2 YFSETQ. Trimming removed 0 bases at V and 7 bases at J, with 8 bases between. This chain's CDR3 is CASSLGQKNSPLHF. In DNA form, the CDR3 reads TGCGCCAGCAGCTTGGGACAGAAGAATTCACCCCTCCACTTT.

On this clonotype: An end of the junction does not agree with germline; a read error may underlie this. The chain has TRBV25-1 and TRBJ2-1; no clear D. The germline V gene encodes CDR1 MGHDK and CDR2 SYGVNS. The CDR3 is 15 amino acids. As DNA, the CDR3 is TGTGCCGGCAGTGAACGCCAGGTCTCCTACAATGAGCAGTTCTTC. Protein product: CAGSERQVSYNEQFF.

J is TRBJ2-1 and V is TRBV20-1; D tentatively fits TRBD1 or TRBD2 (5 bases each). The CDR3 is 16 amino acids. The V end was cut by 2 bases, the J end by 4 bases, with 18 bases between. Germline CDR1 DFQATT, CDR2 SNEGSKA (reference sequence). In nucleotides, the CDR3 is TGCAGTGCTAGACCCGACAGCGGCCAGGCTTACAATGAGCAGTTCTTC. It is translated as CSARPDSGQAYNEQFF.

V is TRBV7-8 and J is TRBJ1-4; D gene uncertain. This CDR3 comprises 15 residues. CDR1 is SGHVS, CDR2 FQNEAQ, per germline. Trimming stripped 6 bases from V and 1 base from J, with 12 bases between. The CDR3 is CASSPGPETNEKLFF. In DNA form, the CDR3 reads TGTGCCAGCAGTCCAGGCCCGGAAACTAATGAAAAACTGTTTTTT. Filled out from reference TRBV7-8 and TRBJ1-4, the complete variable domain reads GAGVSQSPRYKVAKRGQDVALRCDPISGHVSLFWYQQALGQGPEFLTYFQNEAQLDKSGLPSDRFFAERPEGSVSTLKIQRTQQEDSAVYLCASSPGPETNEKLFFGSGTQLSVL.